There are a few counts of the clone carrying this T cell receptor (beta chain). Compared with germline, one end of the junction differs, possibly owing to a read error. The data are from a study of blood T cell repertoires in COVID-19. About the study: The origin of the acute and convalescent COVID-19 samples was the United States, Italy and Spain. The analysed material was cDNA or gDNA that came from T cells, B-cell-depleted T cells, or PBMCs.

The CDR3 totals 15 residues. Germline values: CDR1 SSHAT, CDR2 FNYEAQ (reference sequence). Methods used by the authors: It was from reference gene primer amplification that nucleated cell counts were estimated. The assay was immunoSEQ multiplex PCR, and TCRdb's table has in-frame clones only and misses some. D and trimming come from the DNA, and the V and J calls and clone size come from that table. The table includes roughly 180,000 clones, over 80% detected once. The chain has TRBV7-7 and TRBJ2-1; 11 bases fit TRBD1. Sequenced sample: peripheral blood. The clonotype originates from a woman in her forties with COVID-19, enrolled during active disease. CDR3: CASSSGQGAYNEQFF. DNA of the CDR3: TGTGCTAGCAGCTCGGGACAGGGGGCCTACAATGAGCAGTTCTTC.